Listed below are T cell receptor beta chains from one sample, sequenced in a study of HIV-infected patients and healthy controls. Each CDR3 protein gets one entry after TCRdb re-called the 5' RACE reads with MiXCR. The sample has about 11,000 distinct CDR3 sequences; over 4% are singletons. Sequenced: blood. Source of these receptors: an adult in good health. Both conserved end residues are part of each CDR3. D genes are given only for firm matches. Not all rows give a size; the values are once, few, many and, for expanded clones, a class.

V	D	J	size	DNA	CDR3
TRBV27	.	TRBJ2-7	medium-sized	TGTGCCAGCAGTTCCCTAAGGACCTACTCCTACGAGCAGTACTTC	CASSSLRTYSYEQYF
TRBV6-5	.	TRBJ2-2	many	TGTGCCAACACTGTCTTGTGGAGGGCGAACACCGGGGAGCTGTTTTTT	CANTVLWRANTGELFF
TRBV5-1	.	TRBJ1-5	many	TGCGCCAGCAGCTGGTCGTCTGCTAGCAATCAGCCCCAGCATTTT	CASSWSSASNQPQHF
TRBV2	TRBD1	TRBJ1-5	medium-sized	TGTGCCAGCAGAGACAGGGAATTGAGCAATCAGCCCCAGCATTTT	CASRDRELSNQPQHF
TRBV5-5	TRBD1	TRBJ1-5	many	TGTGCCAGCAGTACAGGGGGGTTCGGGCAGCCCCAGCATTTT	CASSTGGFGQPQHF
TRBV20-1	.	TRBJ2-7	many	TGCAGTGCTAGAGACAGGCCGAGCTCCTACGAGCAGTACTTC	CSARDRPSSYEQYF
TRBV6-5	.	TRBJ1-5	medium-sized	TGTGCCAGCAGTCGCAGAAAGAATCAGCCCCAGCATTTT	CASSRRKNQPQHF
TRBV4-1	.	TRBJ2-4	many	TGCGCCAGCAGCCTAGGGGCAGGGTGGCAGGGCCTTCAGTACTTC	CASSLGAGWQGLQYF
TRBV28	.	TRBJ1-3	many	TGTGCCAGCAGTTTAAACAGGGTGGGAAACACCATATATTTT	CASSLNRVGNTIYF
TRBV27	.	TRBJ2-3	many	TGTGCCAGCAGTCTTAGAAGCGTTGATACGCAGTATTTT	CASSLRSVDTQYF
TRBV3-1	.	TRBJ1-5	many	TGTGCCAGCAGCCAGGGGGCCAATCAGCCCCAGCATTTT	CASSQGANQPQHF
TRBV5-4	.	TRBJ1-2	many	TGTGCCAGCAGCCGTGGACAGATACTCTATGGCTACACCTTC	CASSRGQILYGYTF
TRBV7-9	.	TRBJ2-1	many	TGTGCCAGCCGCCCCGGGAGCGGACCCCACAGGGATGAGCAGTTCTTC	CASRPGSGPHRDEQFF
TRBV11-2	TRBD1	TRBJ2-7	many	TGTGCCAGCAGCTGGGACAGGAGGTCCTACGAGCAGTACTTC	CASSWDRRSYEQYF
TRBV20-1	.	TRBJ1-5	medium-sized	TGCAGTGCTAGGCAGGATTCGGATCAGCCCCAGCATTTT	CSARQDSDQPQHF
TRBV7-9	TRBD2	TRBJ2-3	many	TGTGCCAGCAGCTCCCTCCCAGCGGGGGGATCCGGAGTTACGCAGTATTTT	CASSSLPAGGSGVTQYF
TRBV7-9	.	TRBJ2-1	few	TGTGCCAGCAGCTTAGTCCTGAATGAGCAGTTCTTC	CASSLVLNEQFF
TRBV12-3/TRBV12-4	TRBD1	TRBJ1-1	medium-sized	TGTGCCGGATCAGACAGGGGGAACACTGAAGCTTTCTTT	CAGSDRGNTEAFF
TRBV5-1	.	TRBJ2-6	many	TGCGCCAGCAGCACGACCGTTCCTGCGGTCCTGACTTTC	CASSTTVPAVLTF
TRBV11-2	.	TRBJ2-1	many	TGTGCCAGCAGGTTATACCCGGGCCCAAGATACAATGAGCAGTTCTTC	CASRLYPGPRYNEQFF
TRBV6-5	.	TRBJ1-2	few	TGTGCCAGCAGGCTGACGGGACATCATACCCGGGCGGCCTATGGCTACACCTTC	CASRLTGHHTRAAYGYTF
TRBV3-1	.	TRBJ2-3	medium-sized	TGTGCCAGCAGCCAAGATCAAGGTTTATCAGATACGCAGTATTTT	CASSQDQGLSDTQYF
TRBV15	.	TRBJ1-5	many	TGTGCCACCAGCAGAGATCGGGGTAGCAATCAGCCCCAGCATTTT	CATSRDRGSNQPQHF
TRBV6-5	.	TRBJ2-2	.	TGTGCCAGCAGTGCCCCAGGGGCGGACACCGGGGAGCTGTTTTTT	CASSAPGADTGELFF
TRBV3-1	.	TRBJ2-7	medium-sized	TGTGCCAGCAGCCATTGGACGACAGGGAGGACCTACGAGCAGTACTTC	CASSHWTTGRTYEQYF
TRBV11-2	TRBD1	TRBJ2-1	medium-sized	TGTGCCAGCAGCGCGGGACAGGGGGCCTACAATGAGCAGTTCTTC	CASSAGQGAYNEQFF
TRBV19	TRBD1	TRBJ1-5	many	TGTGCCAGTAGTATAAAGGACAGGGTCGGCAATCAGCCCCAGCATTTT	CASSIKDRVGNQPQHF
TRBV2	TRBD1	TRBJ1-6	medium-sized	TGTGCCAGCAGGGGAGGGGACAGGGGTTATAATTCACCCCTCCACTTT	CASRGGDRGYNSPLHF
TRBV3-1	TRBD2	TRBJ2-1	medium-sized	TGTGCCAGCAGCCGAATAGCGGGGGCCCCTTACAATGAGCAGTTCTTC	CASSRIAGAPYNEQFF
TRBV5-5	TRBD2	TRBJ2-1	many	TGTGCCAGCAGCCCGGGACTAGCGGGGGGGCCACATGAGCAGTTCTTC	CASSPGLAGGPHEQFF
TRBV7-9	.	TRBJ2-5	many	TGTGCCAGCAGCTCCTGGTTTCGAGGGGACCAAGAGACCCAGTACTTC	CASSSWFRGDQETQYF
TRBV12-3/TRBV12-4	.	TRBJ1-2	many	TGTGCCAGCAGGCCAGGGTCGGGCTATGGCTACACCTTC	CASRPGSGYGYTF
TRBV19	.	TRBJ1-6	many	TGTGCCAGTAGTATTGGGAGCTCCTATAATTCACCCCTCCACTTT	CASSIGSSYNSPLHF
TRBV4-1	.	TRBJ1-6	medium-sized	TGCGCCAGCAGCCAAGAGTTAGGGCTACGATCACCCCTCCACTTT	CASSQELGLRSPLHF
TRBV15	.	TRBJ2-2	.	TGTGCCACCAGCAGATACGGCAGGGGTGCAGGGGAGCTGTTTTTT	CATSRYGRGAGELFF
TRBV19	.	TRBJ1-1	.	TGTGCCAGTAGTGCCGCCGTTGGACGGCCTAACACTGAAGCTTTCTTT	CASSAAVGRPNTEAFF
TRBV5-4	.	TRBJ2-1	medium-sized	TGTGCCAGCAGCTTGGGCGATAGCAATGAGCAGTTCTTC	CASSLGDSNEQFF
TRBV20-1	TRBD1	TRBJ2-4	medium-sized	TGCAGTGCTAGAGTCCTCATGGGGACAGGGAAGGGTGGATCGGCCAAAAACATTCAGTACTTC	CSARVLMGTGKGGSAKNIQYF
TRBV28	.	TRBJ2-3	many	TGTGCCAGCAGCTTTTCCTGGATCAATACGCAGTATTTT	CASSFSWINTQYF
TRBV7-2	TRBD1	TRBJ1-5	medium-sized	TGTGCCAGCAGCCTGGGGACAGGGATACTCAATCAGCCCCAGCATTTT	CASSLGTGILNQPQHF
TRBV6-5	TRBD1	TRBJ2-7	many	TGTGCCAGCAGTTACCGACAGGGCCCGTTCGAGCAGTACTTC	CASSYRQGPFEQYF
TRBV5-1	.	TRBJ1-5	.	TGCGCCAGCAGCTTGGAAGGGGCAAATCAGCCCCAGCATTTT	CASSLEGANQPQHF
TRBV19	.	TRBJ2-3	many	TGTGCCAGTAGCCGTCGACAGTCCACAGATACGCAGTATTTT	CASSRRQSTDTQYF
TRBV3-1	.	TRBJ1-1	medium-sized	TGTGCCAGCAGCCTAGGGAGGATGGCTGAAGCTTTCTTT	CASSLGRMAEAFF